These 21 T cell receptor beta chains were sequenced from one sample in a study of blood T cell repertoires in COVID-19. Measured with immunoSEQ multiplex PCR; TCRdb has only the in-frame clones, and not every one. The sample has 200,000 to 300,000 clones; 86% are singletons. The source material was peripheral blood. These TCRs come from a man aged 30 to 45 with active or convalescent COVID-19.

The chain carries TRBV7-9 and TRBJ1-4; D unclear. V was shortened by 5 bases and J by 5 bases, with 6 bases between the two germline ends. From germline, CDR1 is SEHNR and CDR2 FQNEAQ (reference sequence). The CDR3 has 12 amino acids. CDR3 amino acids: CASSTENEKLFF. The CDR3 region has the DNA TGTGCCAGCAGCACAGAGAATGAAAAACTGTTTTTT.

The CDR3 nucleotides read TGTGCCAGCTCACGATCCTCACTCCAGGGGGTCAATCAGCCCCAGCATTTT. This codes for CASSRSSLQGVNQPQHF. The rearrangement uses TRBV18 and TRBJ1-5; 7 nucleotides match TRBD1. CDR3 length: 17 residues. J lost 3 bases, V lost 4 bases, and 12 bases had no gene match. Per the germline V gene, CDR1 is KGHSH and CDR2 is LQKENI.

This chain links TRBV15 with TRBJ2-2; a possible D gene is TRBD2 (6 bases). The CDR3 has 16 amino acids. Germline-derived CDR1 and CDR2 are LNHNV and YYDKDF (reference sequence). The V gene lost 7 bases and the J gene lost 5 bases, with 20 bases spanning the gap. CDR3 nucleotide sequence: TGTGCCACCACCGCTCGGGAGTTGGGGGAGACCGGGGAGCTGTTTTTT. Translation: CATTARELGETGELFF.

The rearrangement links TRBV6-5 to TRBJ1-5; 8 positions match TRBD1. The CDR3 consists of 15 residues. Germline assignment: CDR1 MNHEY and CDR2 SVGAGI. Trimming removed 6 bases from V and 3 bases from J; junction bases left unmatched: 7. CDR3 loop: CASREIRGLNQPQHF. The CDR3 region has the DNA TGTGCCAGCAGAGAGATCAGGGGGCTCAATCAGCCCCAGCATTTT.

Turning to this clone: At one end, the junction sequence differs from germline, possibly due to a read error. This chain connects TRBV24-1 to TRBJ2-3; perhaps TRBD2 as D (5 bases). The V gene's germline CDR1 is KGHDR and CDR2 SFDVKD. This CDR3 has 15 residues. The DNA of the CDR3 is TGTGCCACCAGTGACTCCGCGGGCCGCACGGATACGCAGTATTTT. As protein: CATSDSAGRTDTQYF.

The CDR3 DNA is TGCGCCAGCAGCTTGGAAGCCTCTGGGGCCAACGTCCTGACTTTC. This translates into CASSLEASGANVLTF. V usage is TRBV5-1 and J usage is TRBJ2-6; D not resolved. Germline-derived CDR1 and CDR2 are SGHRS and YFSETQ. The germline V and J ends were trimmed by 0 bases and 0 bases, with 4 bases remaining between them. There are 15 residues in the CDR3.

V is TRBV10-3 and J is TRBJ1-5; TRBD1 matches 10 bases. The length of the CDR3 is 16 residues. The ends lost 2 bases at V and 4 bases at J; junction bases unmatched: 5. Per the germline V gene, CDR1 is ENHRY and CDR2 is SYGVKD. This chain's CDR3 is CAISESGGQGNQPQHF. The CDR3 DNA reads as TGTGCCATCAGTGAGAGCGGGGGACAGGGGAATCAGCCCCAGCATTTT.

V gene TRBV6-5 combines with J gene TRBJ1-1, with TRBD1 matching over 7 bases. V shed 10 bases, J shed 0 bases, and the junction held 8 bases outside the gene matches. The CDR3 sequence is 14 residues long. CDR1 is MNHEY and CDR2 is SVGAGI in the germline V gene. The CDR3 bases are TGTGCCACCAGGGGACAGTCCATGAACACTGAAGCTTTCTTT. Amino acids: CATRGQSMNTEAFF.

The chain recombines TRBV15 with TRBJ1-4; 7 positions match TRBD1. CDR3 length: 15 amino acids. Germline-derived CDR1 and CDR2 are LNHNV and YYDKDF (reference sequence). V lost 4 bases to trimming and J lost 8 bases; unmatched junction nucleotides: 10. CDR3 amino acids: CATSTETGVGEKLFF. In DNA, the CDR3 is TGTGCCACCAGCACTGAAACAGGGGTCGGGGAAAAACTGTTTTTT.

Here the CDR3 reads CASSARQGAFTEAFF. CDR3 nucleotides: TGTGCCAGCAGCGCCCGACAGGGGGCTTTCACTGAAGCTTTCTTT. V gene TRBV9 combines with J gene TRBJ1-1; TRBD1 agrees at 10 bases. The V gene end was trimmed by 3 bases and the J gene end by 4 bases; junction bases not matched to a gene: 6. The CDR3 loop spans 15 amino acids. Germline V CDR1 and CDR2: SGDLS, YYNGEE. Full variable domain (outside the CDR3, taken from reference TRBV9 and TRBJ1-1): DSGVTQTPKHLITATGQRVTLRCSPRSGDLSVYWYQQSLDQGLQFLIQYYNGEERAKGNILERFSAQQFPDLHSELNLSSLELGDSALYFCASSARQGAFTEAFFGQGTRLTVV.

The V gene is TRBV2, the J gene TRBJ2-3; possible D gene TRBD1, 6 bases. The CDR3 loop spans 13 amino acids. Germline V gives CDR1 SNHLY, CDR2 FYNNEI. Between the trimmed V and J ends, which lost 9 bases and 2 bases, there was a span of 12 bases. Here the CDR3 reads CASGDIYTDTQYF. The CDR3 bases are TGTGCCAGTGGGGACATATACACAGATACGCAGTATTTT.

The gene calls are TRBV6-5 and TRBJ1-2; 9 nucleotides line up with TRBD1. CDR1 is MNHEY, CDR2 SVGAGI, per germline. The CDR3 is 14 residues long. With 9 bases clipped from V and 2 bases from J, the junction kept 7 bases outside the gene matches. The CDR3 sequence: CASTLTGGNYGYTF. The CDR3 nucleotides are TGTGCCAGTACCTTGACAGGGGGAAACTATGGCTACACCTTC.

The rearrangement links TRBV2 to TRBJ2-7, with 9 bases matching TRBD1. Losses at the gene ends were 8 bases for V and 0 bases for J; bases not matched to a gene: 5. The CDR3 has 14 amino acids. The V gene's germline CDR1 is SNHLY and CDR2 FYNNEI. The CDR3 DNA sequence: TGTGCCAGCGGTGGGGACAGGGTCTCCTACGAGCAGTACTTC. Protein product: CASGGDRVSYEQYF.

The rearrangement links TRBV21-1 to TRBJ2-4; the table assigns TRBD2, which was not confirmed against the DNA. TRBV21-1 is noted as a pseudogene. The CDR3 spans 20 residues. CDR3 sequence (DNA): TGTGCCAGCAGCAAGGCCCCGGCGGGTGGGGAGGGCAAAGCCAAAAACATTCAGTACTTC. Translating it yields CASSKAPAGGEGKAKNIQYF.

J is TRBJ1-5 and V is TRBV29-1, with D maybe TRBD1 (6 bases). This CDR3 region has 14 residues. Germline assignment: CDR1 SQVTM and CDR2 ANQGSEA. The V end was cut by 6 bases, the J end by 1 base, with 13 bases between. The CDR3 loop is CSVKNQGSNQPQHF. CDR3 nucleotide sequence: TGCAGCGTCAAAAATCAGGGGAGCAATCAGCCCCAGCATTTT.

With regard to this clone: Other nucleotide sequences from this sample produce the same CDR3. This chain links TRBV4-2 with TRBJ2-7; D remains ambiguous. Trimming removed 0 bases from V and 4 bases from J, with 10 bases in between. The CDR3 loop spans 14 amino acids. The V gene's germline CDR1 is LGHNA and CDR2 YNFKEQ. CDR3 DNA sequence: TGTGCCAGCAGCCAAGAAGCGTCGACTTACGAGCAGTACTTC. It codes for CASSQEASTYEQYF.

This chain uses TRBV7-9 with TRBJ1-2, with a possible D match to TRBD1 (5 bases). The V end lost 1 base, the J end lost 2 bases, and 23 bases lay between the germline ends. The CDR3 has 19 residues. Germline V gives CDR1 SEHNR, CDR2 FQNEAQ (reference sequence). The CDR3 nucleotides read TGTGCCAGCAGCTTAGTTATTACGCGGGACCGAGGATTGAACTATGGCTACACCTTC. Amino acids: CASSLVITRDRGLNYGYTF.

V and J are TRBV13 and TRBJ1-2; no clear D. CDR1 and CDR2 (germline): PRHDT, FYEKMQ (reference sequence). Trimming left V 0 bases short and J 7 bases short, with 21 bases between. This CDR3 has 17 amino acids. The CDR3 here is CASSLGLREQVDSGYTF. The CDR3 nucleotides read TGTGCCAGCAGCTTAGGCCTAAGGGAGCAAGTTGACTCTGGCTACACCTTC.

The CDR3 bases are TGTGCCAGCAGGATGACAGTTTCCTACGAGCAGTACTTC. Translation gives CASRMTVSYEQYF. The genes are TRBV6-6 and TRBJ2-7; the D gene is possibly TRBD1 (5 bases). Germline values: CDR1 MNHNY, CDR2 SVGAGI (reference sequence). V was pared by 6 bases and J by 1 base, with 10 bases between. This CDR3 is built from 13 residues.

The sample holds a few counts of this clone. The chain employs TRBV3-1 (or the pseudogene TRBV3-2) and TRBJ1-2, with 7 bases aligning to TRBD1. V lost 3 bases to trimming and J lost 6 bases; unmatched junction nucleotides: 7. The CDR3 runs to 14 residues. CDR1 LGHDT and CDR2 YNNKEL come from the germline V gene (reference sequence). The CDR3 here is CASSHDTGVDGYTF. The CDR3 region has the DNA TGTGCCAGCAGCCACGACACAGGGGTCGATGGCTACACCTTC.

The chain couples TRBV25-1 to TRBJ1-2; 8 positions agree with TRBD1. The CDR3 extends over 18 amino acids. Germline V gene sequence: CDR1 MGHDK, CDR2 SYGVNS. The V segment lost 3 bases and the J segment 10 bases; nucleotides outside the gene matches: 22. DNA of the CDR3: TGTGCCAGCAGTGATTGGACAGGGCCGGGTGGGGGTCGTGCGTTCTACACCTTC. Protein product: CASSDWTGPGGGRAFYTF.